This T cell receptor (beta chain) was identified during a study of T cells in Graves' hyperthyroidism and ophthalmopathy. The study, taken as a whole, reports: The majority of expanded thyroid clonotypes above 0.001 also appeared in blood. In the analysis, a 13 V-J model separated ophthalmopathy from stable hyperthyroidism.

Researchers barred patients who had uncontrolled infection, other autoimmune disease, pregnancy or lactation. TCR beta CDR3 region amplification was performed from RNA transcripts. The HTBI primer set was used in a first-round RT-PCR of the TCR CDR3. TCRdb analysed the multiplex PCR reads with MiXCR anew, one entry per CDR3 protein. Seen here are over 650,000 distinct CDR3 sequences, roughly 15% observed once, and the top ten hold roughly 8%. In germline, CDR1 is SGHTA, CDR2 FQGNSA. The length of the CDR3 is 14 residues. As concerns this clonotype: Its target is unknown. The junction differs from germline at one of its ends, possibly a read error.

Specimen: blood. This chain connects TRBV7-2 to TRBJ2-7, with D uncertain. This TCR was recovered from a man younger than 35 with Graves' hyperthyroidism. The DNA for the CDR3 is TGTGCCGGCATCGACTTCCCGAGCTCCTACGAGCAGTGCTTC. Protein sequence: CAGIDFPSSYEQCF.